The 7 T cell receptor beta chains below come from one sample, sequenced in a study of blood T cell repertoires in COVID-19. Data came from immunoSEQ multiplex PCR; TCRdb stores just in-frame clones and leaves some out. The sample consists of about 100,000 clones, roughly nine tenths of them appearing once. The sample comprised peripheral blood. These receptor sequences come from a man aged 50 to 60 with active COVID-19.

The chain recombines TRBV18 with TRBJ1-2; 10 bases agree with TRBD1. The CDR3 has 16 residues. Unmatched junction bases numbered 12, after V lost 3 bases and J lost 8 bases. Germline CDR1 reads KGHSH; CDR2 reads LQKENI. CDR3: CASSPYGQGVTGGYTF. In DNA, the CDR3 is TGTGCCAGCTCACCCTACGGACAGGGGGTGACTGGGGGCTACACCTTC.

The chain joins TRBV5-1 to TRBJ2-2, with 7 bases that match TRBD1. V lost 4 bases and J lost 3; bases outside the gene matches: 3. The CDR3 covers 14 residues. The germline V gene has CDR1 SGHRS and CDR2 YFSETQ. The CDR3 DNA reads as TGCGCCAGCAGCCCCGACAGGGACACCGGGGAGCTGTTTTTT. Translated, it gives CASSPDRDTGELFF.

About this clone itself: One end of the junction fails to match germline, which may point to a read error. This chain links TRBV9 with TRBJ2-2; 7 bases agree with TRBD2. Germline V CDR1 and CDR2: SGDLS, YYNGEE. The CDR3 contains 17 residues. For the CDR3, the DNA is TGTGCCAGCAGCGTAAGGACCAGCGGGACGAAGACCGGGGAGCTGTTTTTT. Encoded protein: CASSVRTSGTKTGELFF. The variable domain in full, completed from reference TRBV9 and TRBJ2-2, reads DSGVTQTPKHLITATGQRVTLRCSPRSGDLSVYWYQQSLDQGLQFLIQYYNGEERAKGNILERFSAQQFPDLHSELNLSSLELGDSALYFCASSVRTSGTKTGELFFGEGSRLTVL.

This clone was recorded a few times. The V gene is TRBV19, the J gene TRBJ1-5; D is ambiguous. From germline, CDR1 is LNHDA and CDR2 SQIVND (reference sequence). The CDR3 is 14 amino acids. The germline V and J ends were trimmed by 6 bases and 9 bases, with 18 bases remaining between them. The CDR3 sequence: CASSYAAGGGPQHF. The CDR3, as DNA: TGTGCCAGTAGCTACGCCGCGGGCGGAGGGCCCCAGCATTTT.

The chain has TRBV5-1 and TRBJ2-3; D might be TRBD2 (6 bases). The CDR3 is made up of 17 amino acids. Germline loops: CDR1 SGHRS, CDR2 YFSETQ. V was trimmed by 3 bases and J by 2 bases, leaving 19 bases between them. The CDR3 protein is CASSSSHSGRITDTQYF. The CDR3 DNA reads TGCGCCAGCAGCTCCTCACACTCGGGGAGGATCACAGATACGCAGTATTTT.

This chain connects TRBV19 to TRBJ2-6; no reliable D call. This CDR3 contains 15 residues. Germline loops: CDR1 LNHDA, CDR2 SQIVND (reference sequence). The V end was cut by 7 bases, the J end by 0 bases, with 10 bases between. The DNA for the CDR3 is TGTGCCAGTAAAAAGGAGATCTCTGGGGCCAACGTCCTGACTTTC. Protein product: CASKKEISGANVLTF.

This clone was recorded only once. The chain joins TRBV5-1 to TRBJ2-2; D is ambiguous. The CDR3 covers 14 residues. Germline V lookup: CDR1 SGHRS, CDR2 YFSETQ. V was trimmed by 1 base and J by 7 bases, leaving 11 bases between them. The CDR3 sequence is CASSLTQAIGELFF. CDR3 nucleotide sequence: TGCGCCAGCAGCTTGACCCAGGCTATCGGGGAGCTGTTTTTT.